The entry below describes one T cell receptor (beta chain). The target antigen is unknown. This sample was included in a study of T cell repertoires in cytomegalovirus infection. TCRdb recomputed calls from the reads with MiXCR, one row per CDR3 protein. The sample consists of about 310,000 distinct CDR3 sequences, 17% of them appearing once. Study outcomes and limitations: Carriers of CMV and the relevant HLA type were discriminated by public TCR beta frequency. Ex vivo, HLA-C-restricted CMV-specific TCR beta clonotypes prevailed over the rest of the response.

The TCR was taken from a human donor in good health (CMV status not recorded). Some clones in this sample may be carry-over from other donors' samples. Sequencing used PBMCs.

The CDR3 sequence: CASSLPGQANTDTQYF. CDR3 bases: TGTGCCAGCAGTTTACCGGGACAGGCGAACACAGATACGCAGTATTTT. The chain employs TRBV12-3 or TRBV12-4 and TRBJ2-3; 8 bases agree with TRBD1. The V segment lost 2 bases and the J segment 2 bases; nucleotides outside the gene matches: 6. CDR3 length equals 16 residues.